This TCR beta chain was observed in a study of Ad26.COV2.S vaccination and SARS-CoV-2 variants. The germline CDR1 and CDR2 sequences are KGHSH and LQKENI. The CDR3 has 14 amino acids. The V and J ends lost 0 bases and 11 bases respectively, with 16 bases between them. Findings of the study overall: Vaccine recipients posted higher spike-specific TCR breadth than their placebo counterparts. Placebo and vaccine recipients had non-spike TCR breadth that was similar. Reported findings describe substantial breadth in spike-specific CD8+ and CD4+ T cell responses following vaccination.

Note on this clone: Antigen specificity is unknown.

Repertoires were generated with immunoSEQ multiplex PCR, while TCRdb's copy carries only in-frame clones and drops some. The data show some 39,000 clones, approximately 80% seen once. Source: peripheral blood, taken after recovery from COVID-19. V usage is TRBV18 and J usage is TRBJ1-1; TRBD1 might be the D (5 bases). The clonotype comes from a human donor who had recovered from COVID-19. CDR3 protein: CASSPPSGAGGAFF. In DNA, the CDR3 is TGTGCCAGCTCACCACCGTCTGGGGCCGGGGGGGCTTTCTTT.